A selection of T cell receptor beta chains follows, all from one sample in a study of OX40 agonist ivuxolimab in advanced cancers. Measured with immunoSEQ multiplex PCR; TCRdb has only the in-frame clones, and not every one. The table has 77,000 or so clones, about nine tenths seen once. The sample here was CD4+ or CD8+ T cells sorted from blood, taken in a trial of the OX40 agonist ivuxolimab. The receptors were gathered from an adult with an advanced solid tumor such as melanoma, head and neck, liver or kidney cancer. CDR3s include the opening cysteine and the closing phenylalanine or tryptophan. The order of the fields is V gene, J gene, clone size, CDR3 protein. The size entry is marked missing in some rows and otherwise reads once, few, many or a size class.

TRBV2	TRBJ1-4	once	CASSPRQSHNEKLFF
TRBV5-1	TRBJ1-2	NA	CASSLETGTGFGYTF
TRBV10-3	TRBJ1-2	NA	CAISESTVEGFTF
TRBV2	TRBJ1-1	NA	CASSEQGGVGTEAFF
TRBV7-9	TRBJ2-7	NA	CASSSRTSTYEQYF
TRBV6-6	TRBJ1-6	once	CASSYSPGQGNSPLHF
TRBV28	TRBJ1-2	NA	CASSYRDRVLLGYTF
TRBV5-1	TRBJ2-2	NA	CASRSPGQANTGELFF
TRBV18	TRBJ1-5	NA	CASSQTGDQPQHF
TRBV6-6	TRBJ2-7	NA	CASSYPSYEQYF
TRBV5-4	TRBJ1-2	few	CASSPGQGPENYGYTF
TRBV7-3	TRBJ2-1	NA	CASSPSRDTSYNEQFF
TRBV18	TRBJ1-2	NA	CASSPPPSRGGYGYTF
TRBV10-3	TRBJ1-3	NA	CAISEGQGSGNTIYF
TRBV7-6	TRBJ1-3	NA	CASSLTVGGNTIYF
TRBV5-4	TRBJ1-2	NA	CASSLDGYYGYTF
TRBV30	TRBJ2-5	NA	CAWSAATGGRGETQYF
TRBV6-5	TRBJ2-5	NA	CASSHARSETQYF
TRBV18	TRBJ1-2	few	CASSLTGGDYGYTF
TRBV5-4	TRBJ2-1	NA	CASTWGGTYNEQFF